This T cell receptor (beta chain) was recovered during a study of OX40 agonist ivuxolimab in advanced cancers. Study-wide context: Three patients showed partial responses: one hepatocellular carcinoma and two cutaneous melanoma cases. Study outcomes and limitations: At 0.1 to 3.0 mg/kg, CD4+ and CD8+ blood T cells expanded clonally by week 6. Some of the nonresponding patients also showed low levels of normalized T-cell clonal expansion.

Note on this clone: What it recognizes is unknown.

Method: immunoSEQ multiplex PCR; TCRdb's copy keeps in-frame clones and lacks some. The sample records about 60,000 clones, 80% to 90% being singletons. Germline V gene sequence: CDR1 MNHEY, CDR2 SMNVEV (reference sequence). V lost 6 bases to trimming and J lost 4 bases; unmatched junction nucleotides: 11. This CDR3 contains 16 residues. A history of autoimmune disease or systemic immunosuppression excluded patients. The chain joins TRBV27 to TRBJ1-2; 10 nucleotides align to TRBD1. This clonotype originated in an adult with an advanced solid tumor such as melanoma, head and neck, liver or kidney cancer. The sequencing used CD4+ or CD8+ T cells sorted from blood, collected in a trial of the OX40 agonist ivuxolimab. The CDR3 DNA reads TGTGCCAGCAGCCCAAACGAGGGACAGGGGATCTATGGCTACACCTTC. Translated, it gives CASSPNEGQGIYGYTF.